This entry lists 21 T cell receptor beta chains sequenced from one sample in a study of Graves' ophthalmopathy and Graves' hyperthyroidism. Researchers took RNA transcripts and amplified TCR beta CDR3 regions from them. Second-round multiplex PCR came after a first-round RT-PCR that employed HTBI primers. MiXCR, applied by TCRdb to the multiplex PCR reads, yields one record per CDR3 protein. Of 650,000 to 900,000 distinct CDR3 sequences listed, roughly 40% are singletons. The source material was peripheral blood. The receptors shown here come from an adult man with Graves' ophthalmopathy.

This clonotype has a count of ten or more. The chain employs TRBV2 and TRBJ1-6; D is unresolved. Germline-derived CDR1 and CDR2 are SNHLY and FYNNEI. CDR3 length: 14 residues. Trimming pared 4 bases from V and 14 bases from J, leaving 18 bases between. The chain's CDR3 is CASSVPGNRMALHF. The CDR3 DNA reads as TGTGCCAGCAGTGTTCCAGGCAACCGCATGGCCCTCCACTTT.

DNA for the CDR3: TGTGCCAGCAGTGAAACCCGGCGGGGCACCGGGGAGCTGTTTTTT. This gives the protein CASSETRRGTGELFF. The gene calls are TRBV25-1 and TRBJ2-2; TRBD2 might be the D (6 bases). Trimming cost V 2 bases and J 4 bases, with 11 bases left between them. The CDR3 totals 15 residues. From germline, CDR1 is MGHDK and CDR2 SYGVNS.

This clonotype was counted ten times or more. This rearrangement joins TRBV7-2 to TRBJ2-2; 7 nucleotides align to TRBD1. Trimming removed 3 bases from V and 5 bases from J; junction bases left unmatched: 3. Germline V lookup: CDR1 SGHTA, CDR2 FQGNSA. The CDR3 length is 14 residues. The CDR3: CASSLRGRTGELFF. The CDR3 DNA follows: TGTGCCAGCAGCTTGAGGGGGCGTACCGGGGAGCTGTTTTTT. Combining the CDR3 with reference TRBV7-2 and TRBJ2-2 gives the whole variable domain GAGVSQSPSNKVTEKGKDVELRCDPISGHTALYWYRQSLGQGLEFLIYFQGNSAPDKSGLPSDRFSAERTGGSVSTLTIQRTQQEDSAVYLCASSLRGRTGELFFGEGSRLTVL.

A single count supports this clonotype. The rearrangement joins TRBV10-3 to TRBJ2-5, with 8 bases aligning to TRBD1. V lost 0 bases and J lost 8; bases outside the gene matches: 5. The CDR3 spans 14 residues. Germline loops: CDR1 ENHRY, CDR2 SYGVKD. The DNA of the CDR3 is TGTGCCATCAGTGAGTCCAGCAGGGGGCTAACCCAGTACTTC. Translating gives CAISESSRGLTQYF.

This clonotype was counted a few times. V gene TRBV19 combines with J gene TRBJ1-5; possible D gene TRBD1, 5 bases. Germline CDR1 LNHDA, CDR2 SQIVND (reference sequence). Trimming stripped 7 bases from V and 0 bases from J, with 22 bases between. The CDR3 length is 18 residues. This CDR3 reads CASTPGRGSQNSNQPQHF. In DNA, the CDR3 is TGTGCCAGTACCCCAGGCCGGGGCAGCCAGAATAGCAATCAGCCCCAGCATTTT. Full variable domain (outside the CDR3, taken from reference TRBV19 and TRBJ1-5): DGGITQSPKYLFRKEGQNVTLSCEQNLNHDAMYWYRQDPGQGLRLIYYSQIVNDFQKGDIAEGYSVSREKKESFPLTVTSAQKNPTAFYLCASTPGRGSQNSNQPQHFGDGTRLSIL.

The rearrangement uses TRBV5-1 and TRBJ2-5, with 7 bases matching TRBD2. The junction had 19 bases not matched to a gene; V was cut back by 3 bases and J by 5 bases. Germline-derived CDR1 and CDR2 are SGHRS and YFSETQ. The CDR3 consists of 18 residues. CDR3 sequence reads: CASSSGSGGRAIGETQYF. As DNA, the CDR3 is TGCGCCAGCAGCTCGGGGAGCGGTGGGAGGGCCATCGGGGAGACCCAGTACTTC. The entire variable domain, with the rest obtained from reference TRBV5-1 and TRBJ2-5, is as follows: KAGVTQTPRYLIKTRGQQVTLSCSPISGHRSVSWYQQTPGQGLQFLFEYFSETQRNKGNFPGRFSGRQFSNSRSEMNVSTLELGDSALYLCASSSGSGGRAIGETQYFGPGTRLLVL.

The chain employs TRBV5-6 and TRBJ2-7, with 9 bases lining up with TRBD1. The junction had 9 bases not matched to a gene; V was cut back by 2 bases and J by 6 bases. Germline assignment: CDR1 SGHDT and CDR2 YYEEEE. The CDR3 is 15 amino acids. In DNA, the CDR3 is TGTGCCAGCAGCTTACTGGGACAGGGCTTTGTCGAGCAGTACTTC. This encodes CASSLLGQGFVEQYF. Based on the CDR3 plus reference TRBV5-6 and TRBJ2-7, the full variable domain is DAGVTQSPTHLIKTRGQQVTLRCSPKSGHDTVSWYQQALGQGPQFIFQYYEEEERQRGNFPDRFSGHQFPNYSSELNVNALLLGDSALYLCASSLLGQGFVEQYFGPGTRLTVT.

This rearrangement joins TRBV2 to TRBJ2-7; D call uncertain. Per the germline V gene, CDR1 is SNHLY and CDR2 is FYNNEI. The CDR3 extends over 14 amino acids. The germline V and J ends were trimmed by 3 bases and 1 base, with 10 bases remaining between them. The CDR3 is CASSDILVSYEQYF. The CDR3 nucleotides are TGTGCCAGCAGTGATATTCTGGTATCCTACGAGCAGTACTTC.

On this clonotype itself: A read error may account for a junction end that differs from germline. The V and J genes are TRBV10-3 and TRBJ1-5, with 7 bases fitting TRBD1. The germline CDR1 and CDR2 sequences are ENHRY and SYGVKD. The CDR3 totals 18 residues. The CDR3 loop is CASSGAGQSVYSNQPQHF. DNA of the CDR3: TGTGCCAGCAGTGGGGCGGGACAGAGTGTTTATAGCAATCAGCCCCAGCATTTT.

Only a few counts were recorded for this clonotype. The chain couples TRBV20-1 to TRBJ1-6; D might be TRBD1 (5 bases). V was cut by 7 bases and J by 0 bases, with 13 bases left in between. The CDR3 is made up of 15 amino acids. Per germline, CDR1 DFQATT and CDR2 SNEGSKA (reference sequence). CDR3 coding DNA: TGCAGTGTTTGGGAGGGGAGCTCCTATAATTCACCCCTCCACTTT. It translates to CSVWEGSSYNSPLHF.

V usage is TRBV9 and J usage is TRBJ2-5, with TRBD1 as a possible D gene (5 bases). The CDR3 spans 15 residues. The V and J ends lost 0 bases and 1 base respectively, with 10 bases between them. CDR1 and CDR2 (germline): SGDLS, YYNGEE. CDR3 bases: TGTGCCAGCAGCGTAGGGGGCCCGCCCCAAGAGACCCAGTACTTC. This gives the protein CASSVGGPPQETQYF. Drawing the rest from reference TRBV9 and TRBJ2-5, the complete variable domain is DSGVTQTPKHLITATGQRVTLRCSPRSGDLSVYWYQQSLDQGLQFLIQYYNGEERAKGNILERFSAQQFPDLHSELNLSSLELGDSALYFCASSVGGPPQETQYFGPGTRLLVL.

This clonotype turned up a few times. J is TRBJ2-5 and V is TRBV19; D not certain. The CDR3 spans 14 residues. V dropped 5 bases and J dropped 2 bases, with 12 bases sitting between them. Germline V lookup: CDR1 LNHDA, CDR2 SQIVND (reference sequence). Here the CDR3 reads CASSDRVGQETQYF. CDR3 DNA: TGTGCCAGTAGTGATAGGGTGGGTCAAGAGACCCAGTACTTC. Based on the CDR3 plus reference TRBV19 and TRBJ2-5, the full variable domain is DGGITQSPKYLFRKEGQNVTLSCEQNLNHDAMYWYRQDPGQGLRLIYYSQIVNDFQKGDIAEGYSVSREKKESFPLTVTSAQKNPTAFYLCASSDRVGQETQYFGPGTRLLVL.

This clonotype showed up just a few times. The chain links TRBV19 to TRBJ1-5; maybe TRBD1 (6 bases). The germline CDR1 and CDR2 sequences are LNHDA and SQIVND (reference sequence). Trimming stripped 6 bases from V and 6 bases from J, with 15 bases between. The CDR3 has 14 amino acids. Here the CDR3 reads CASSNTGSGQPQHF. CDR3 coding DNA: TGTGCCAGTAGCAATACAGGGTCTGGTCAGCCCCAGCATTTT.

The chain employs TRBV2 and TRBJ2-6; D is unclear. The CDR3 extends over 12 amino acids. Germline V lookup: CDR1 SNHLY, CDR2 FYNNEI. The V end lost 2 bases, the J end lost 6 bases, and 2 bases lay between the germline ends. This CDR3 reads CASSEKANVLTF. CDR3 DNA: TGTGCCAGCAGTGAAAAGGCCAACGTCCTGACTTTC.

Note on this clonotype: Just one base apart from a much larger clone, this may be a read error. The chain recombines TRBV7-2 with TRBJ2-5; 9 nucleotides agree with TRBD1. This CDR3 is 13 amino acids long. V shed 6 bases and J 4 bases; nucleotides not matched to a gene: 3. Germline V gene lookup returns CDR1 SGHTA and CDR2 FQGNSA. CDR3: CASRLGQGETQYF. For the CDR3, the DNA is TGTGCCAGCAGGCTGGGACAGGGAGAGACCCAGTACTTC.

The gene calls are TRBV12-3 or TRBV12-4 and TRBJ2-2; D remains ambiguous. The CDR3 is made up of 15 amino acids. V lost 7 bases to trimming and J lost 1 base, with 13 bases between them. For the CDR3, the DNA is TGTGCCAGCAAAGGGCAAAGGAGGAACACCGGGGAGCTGTTTTTT. Translating it yields CASKGQRRNTGELFF.

The rearrangement uses TRBV2 and TRBJ2-7, with 8 bases fitting TRBD1. The CDR3 covers 14 residues. The J segment lost 9 bases and the V segment lost 7 bases, leaving 14 bases of the junction unmatched. CDR1 and CDR2 (germline): SNHLY, FYNNEI. The CDR3, as DNA: TGTGCCAGCACAGGGGGCAGGGGAGAGGACGTGCAGTACTTC. Translating it yields CASTGGRGEDVQYF. The full variable domain, with the rest looked up from reference TRBV2 and TRBJ2-7, is EPEVTQTPSHQVTQMGQEVILRCVPISNHLYFYWYRQILGQKVEFLVSFYNNEISEKSEIFDDQFSVERPDGSNFTLKIRSTKLEDSAMYFCASTGGRGEDVQYFGPGTRLTVT.

This clonotype was counted between two and nine times. The CDR3 region has the DNA TGCAGTGCTAGAGAGGGACGGGACACTTCCTACGAGCAGTACTTC. Protein sequence: CSAREGRDTSYEQYF. The V gene is TRBV20-1, the J gene TRBJ2-7, with D possibly being TRBD1 (6 bases). The germline V and J ends were trimmed by 0 bases and 1 base, with 13 bases remaining between them. CDR1 DFQATT and CDR2 SNEGSKA come from the germline V gene (reference sequence). CDR3 length: 15 residues.

This clonotype turned up a few times. The J gene is TRBJ2-7, the V gene TRBV11-2; weak D call: TRBD2 (5 bases). The V end lost 3 bases, the J end lost 2 bases, and 8 bases lay between the germline ends. Germline values: CDR1 SGHAT, CDR2 FQNNGV. The CDR3 is 13 residues long. DNA of the CDR3: TGTGCCAGCAGCTTCAGACTAACCTACGAGCAGTACTTC. Translation gives CASSFRLTYEQYF. Drawing the rest from reference TRBV11-2 and TRBJ2-7, the complete variable domain is EAGVAQSPRYKIIEKRQSVAFWCNPISGHATLYWYQQILGQGPKLLIQFQNNGVVDDSQLPKDRFSAERLKGVDSTLKIQPAKLEDSAVYLCASSFRLTYEQYFGPGTRLTVT.

This rearrangement joins TRBV11-2 to TRBJ2-7; D is unresolved. Trimming took 5 bases from V and 9 from J, leaving 11 bases between them. The CDR3 spans 11 residues. Germline CDR1 reads SGHAT; CDR2 reads FQNNGV. The CDR3 nucleotides read TGTGCCAGCAGCACGTTTGTTGTGCAGTACTTC. This codes for CASSTFVVQYF.

CDR3 nucleotide sequence: TGCGCCAGCAGCGAACCCGGGGTCGGCAGGGGTGGAACTGAAGCTTTCTTT. It yields the protein CASSEPGVGRGGTEAFF. The chain joins TRBV5-1 to TRBJ1-1, with TRBD1 as a possible D gene (6 bases). V dropped 4 bases and J dropped 5 bases, with 24 bases sitting between them. The CDR3 has 17 residues. Germline assignment: CDR1 SGHRS and CDR2 YFSETQ.